This TCR beta chain was recorded in a study of cytomegalovirus exposure and HLA in healthy donors. Study conclusions and caveats: In vitro checks showed that a few CMV-associated chains really do target CMV antigens. In all likelihood, a cluster of highly shared sequence variants was a sequencing artifact. Later, an analysis found that common viral pathogens appeared to be linked with several of the most significant clusters. Cytomegalovirus status was reportedly diagnosed by the classifier with high specificity and sensitivity.

Worth noting for this clone: Its antigen is not identified.

Germline CDR1 is SGHAT and CDR2 is FQNNGV. The CDR3 extends over 15 amino acids. The V end was cut by 0 bases, the J end by 2 bases, with 8 bases between. PCR used 60 Vbeta primers and 13 Jbeta primers. Assay: immunoSEQ multiplex PCR; the TCRdb copy retains only in-frame clones and omits some. The sample records hundreds of thousands of clones, around 65% being singletons. Sequencing was performed on PBMCs. This TCR came from a female donor in good health and CMV-seronegative. V and J are TRBV11-2 and TRBJ1-5, with D possibly TRBD1 on 5 matching bases. The CDR3 reads CASSLDTGGNQPQHF. CDR3 bases: TGTGCCAGCAGCTTAGATACGGGGGGCAATCAGCCCCAGCATTTT.